This T cell receptor (beta chain) was captured by sequencing in a study of CD8+ T cells in alopecia areata. Study-level information: The authors grafted skin from roughly 6-12-month-old C3H/HeJ donors with spontaneous alopecia onto roughly 6-11-week-old female C3H/HeJ mice. Study outcomes and limitations: Across lesional scalp, and particularly alopecia totalis/universalis, clonality surpassed that of normal scalp.

As concerns this clone: Its target is not known. Gene names refer to mouse genes. The missing CDR3 end, 4 residues past where the read stops, is filled in from the germline J gene.

Cutaneous lymph nodes were pooled and cells sorted by CD4, CD8alpha, NKG2D, NKG2ACE and more. The germline gives CDR1 FNHDT, CDR2 SITEND (reference sequence). V was trimmed by 2 bases and J by 3 bases, leaving 7 bases between them. This CDR3 has 13 residues. RNA extraction was followed by reverse transcription into cDNA, which acted as the sequencing template. Using immunoSEQ multiplex PCR, the repertoire was profiled, and TCRdb retains in-frame clones only, with some absent. Singletons are absent from the sample, which has around 300,000 clones. The chain combines TRBV19 with TRBJ2-5; perhaps D is TRBD1 or TRBD2 (5 bases each). This clonotype was sampled from a C3H/HeJ mouse with alopecia areata. The strain's MHC: H2-k. Material: CD4+ T cells sorted from a lymph node. The sequenced part of the CDR3 DNA is TGTGCCAGCAGTATGGGGGAACAAGAC. Amino acid sequence: CASSMGEQD. The full CDR3 protein is CASSMGEQDTQYF.